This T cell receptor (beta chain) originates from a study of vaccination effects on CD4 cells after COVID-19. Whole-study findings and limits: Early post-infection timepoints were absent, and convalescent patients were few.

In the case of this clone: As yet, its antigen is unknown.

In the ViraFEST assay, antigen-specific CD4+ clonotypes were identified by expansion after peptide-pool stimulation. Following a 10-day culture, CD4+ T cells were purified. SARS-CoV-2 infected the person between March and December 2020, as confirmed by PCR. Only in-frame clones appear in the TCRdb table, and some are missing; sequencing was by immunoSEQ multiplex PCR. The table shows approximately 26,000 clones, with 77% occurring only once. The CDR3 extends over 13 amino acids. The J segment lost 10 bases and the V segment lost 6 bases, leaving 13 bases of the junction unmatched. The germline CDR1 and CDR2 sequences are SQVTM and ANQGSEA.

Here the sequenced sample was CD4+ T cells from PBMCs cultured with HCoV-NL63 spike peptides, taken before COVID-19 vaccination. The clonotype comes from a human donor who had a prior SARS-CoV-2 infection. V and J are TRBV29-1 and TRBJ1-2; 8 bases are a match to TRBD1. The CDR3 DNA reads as TGCAGCGTGGTCAACGCTTGGACAGGGACCTACACCTTC. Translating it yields CSVVNAWTGTYTF.